Here is one TCR beta chain with its context. Its antigen is not known. This sample is part of a study of shared clonotypes between healthy human individuals. About the research overall: The cohort had a couple of women and a few men, ages 18 to 49.

Broader study findings: Estimated richness values were generally larger in naive subsets than in memory subsets.

Germline assignment: CDR1 MGHRA and CDR2 YSYEKL. The CDR3 length is 14 residues. Trimming left V 4 bases short and J 2 bases short, with 11 bases between. Naive CD8 cells lacked CD45RO, underwent positive selection for CCR7 and left out terminally differentiated effector memory CD45RA+ cells. For every subset, genomic DNA was evenly distributed across several immunoSEQ plates. The data were produced by immunoSEQ multiplex PCR, yet TCRdb's version contains in-frame clones alone and is incomplete. Seen here are some 2,000,000 clones, around 96% observed once, and the top ten hold more than 0.95%. The chain is built from TRBV4-1 and TRBJ1-1, with unresolved D. Specimen: naive CD8+ T cells sorted from blood. The source of this sequence is a man in his late teens or twenties in good health. The CDR3 here is CASSPGQVNTEAFF. DNA of the CDR3: TGCGCCAGCAGCCCAGGCCAGGTTAACACTGAAGCTTTCTTT.